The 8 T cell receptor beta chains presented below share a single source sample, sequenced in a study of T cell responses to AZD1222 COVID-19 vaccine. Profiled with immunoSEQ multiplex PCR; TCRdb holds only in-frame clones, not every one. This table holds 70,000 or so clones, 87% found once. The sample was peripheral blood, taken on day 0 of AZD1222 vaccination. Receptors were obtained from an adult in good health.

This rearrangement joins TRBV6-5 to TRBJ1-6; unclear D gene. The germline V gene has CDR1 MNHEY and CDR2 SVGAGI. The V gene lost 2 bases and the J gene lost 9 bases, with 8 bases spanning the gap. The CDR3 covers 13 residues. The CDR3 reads CASSYSDFSPLHF. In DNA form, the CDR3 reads TGTGCCAGCAGTTACAGTGACTTTTCACCCCTCCACTTT.

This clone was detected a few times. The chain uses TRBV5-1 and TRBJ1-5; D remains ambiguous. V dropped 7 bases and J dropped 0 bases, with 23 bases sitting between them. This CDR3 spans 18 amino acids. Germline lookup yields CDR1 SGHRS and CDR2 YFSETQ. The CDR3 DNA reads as TGCGCCAGCTCCCCGGGAACACCCGGAGACTATAGCAATCAGCCCCAGCATTTT. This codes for CASSPGTPGDYSNQPQHF.

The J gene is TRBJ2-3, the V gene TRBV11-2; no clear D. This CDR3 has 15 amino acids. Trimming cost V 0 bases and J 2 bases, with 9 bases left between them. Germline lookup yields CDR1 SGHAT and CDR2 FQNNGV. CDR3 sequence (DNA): TGTGCCAGCAGCTTAGATCGTGACTCCACAGATACGCAGTATTTT. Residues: CASSLDRDSTDTQYF.

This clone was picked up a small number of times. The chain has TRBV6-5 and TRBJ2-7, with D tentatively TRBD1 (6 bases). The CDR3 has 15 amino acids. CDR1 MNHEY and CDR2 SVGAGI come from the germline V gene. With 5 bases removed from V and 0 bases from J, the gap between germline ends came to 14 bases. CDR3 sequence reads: CASSTSGQSSYEQYF. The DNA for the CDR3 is TGTGCCAGCAGTACCTCTGGACAGAGCTCCTACGAGCAGTACTTC.

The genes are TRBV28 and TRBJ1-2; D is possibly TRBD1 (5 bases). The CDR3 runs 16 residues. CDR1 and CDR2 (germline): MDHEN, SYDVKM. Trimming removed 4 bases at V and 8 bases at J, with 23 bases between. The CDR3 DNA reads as TGTGCCAGCAGTTATAGGCGCCCCAGGGTAGGGCTAGGCTACACCTTC. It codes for CASSYRRPRVGLGYTF.

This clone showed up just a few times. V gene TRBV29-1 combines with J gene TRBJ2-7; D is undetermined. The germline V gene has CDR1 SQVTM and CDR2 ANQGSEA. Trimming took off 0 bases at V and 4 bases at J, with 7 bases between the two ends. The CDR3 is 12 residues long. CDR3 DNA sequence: TGCAGCGTTGAAGATCCAGCGTACGAGCAGTACTTC. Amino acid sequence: CSVEDPAYEQYF.

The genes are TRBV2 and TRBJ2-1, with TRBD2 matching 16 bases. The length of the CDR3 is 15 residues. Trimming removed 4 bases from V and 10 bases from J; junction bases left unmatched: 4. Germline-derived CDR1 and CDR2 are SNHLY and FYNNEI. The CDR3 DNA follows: TGTGCCAGCAGTGCCGGGACTAGCGGGGGGGCGGAGCAGTTCTTC. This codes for CASSAGTSGGAEQFF.

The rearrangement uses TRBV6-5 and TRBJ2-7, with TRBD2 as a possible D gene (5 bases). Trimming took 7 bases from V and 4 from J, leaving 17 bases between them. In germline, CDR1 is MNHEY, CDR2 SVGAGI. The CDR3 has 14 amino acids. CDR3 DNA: TGTGCCAGCACGCGGACGGGGAGTTCGTACGAGCAGTACTTC. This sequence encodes CASTRTGSSYEQYF.